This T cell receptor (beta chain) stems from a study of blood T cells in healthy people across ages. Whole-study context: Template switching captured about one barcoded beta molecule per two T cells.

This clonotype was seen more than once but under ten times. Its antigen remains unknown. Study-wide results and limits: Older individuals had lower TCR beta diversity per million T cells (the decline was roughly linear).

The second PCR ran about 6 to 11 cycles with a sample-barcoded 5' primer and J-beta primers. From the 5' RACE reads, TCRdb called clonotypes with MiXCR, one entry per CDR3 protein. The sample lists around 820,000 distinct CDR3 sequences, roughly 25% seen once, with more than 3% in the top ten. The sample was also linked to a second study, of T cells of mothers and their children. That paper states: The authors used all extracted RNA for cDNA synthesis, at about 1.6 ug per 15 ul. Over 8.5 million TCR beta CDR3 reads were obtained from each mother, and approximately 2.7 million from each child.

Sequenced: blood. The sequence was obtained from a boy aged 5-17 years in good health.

This CDR3 is CASSYSAGTGYEQYF. As DNA, the CDR3 is TGTGCCAGCAGCTATAGCGCCGGGACAGGTTACGAGCAGTACTTC. This chain links TRBV11-2 with TRBJ2-7, with 8 bases lining up with TRBD1. Germline lookup yields CDR1 SGHAT and CDR2 FQNNGV. V gave up 4 bases and J gave up 4 bases; unmatched junction bases: 9. The CDR3 has 15 residues.